This T cell receptor beta chain was identified during a study of T-cell reconstitution after alpha-beta-depleted transplantation in children. In its sample, this clonotype was seen many times. Its antigen is unknown. Trimming removed 7 bases from V and 6 bases from J, with 12 bases in between. The CDR3 loop spans 12 amino acids. Germline lookup yields CDR1 MGHDK and CDR2 SYGVNS. The study's findings and limits: The origin of alpha-beta T cells about two months after transplant was reportedly several hundred expanded graft clones.

Preparation of the TCRbeta library involved a method that used unique molecular identifiers. TCRdb re-called the PCR reads with MiXCR, one entry per CDR3 protein. The sample holds nearly 250,000 distinct CDR3 sequences; around 7.5% are singletons and the top ten take 6.3%. The chain employs TRBV25-1 and TRBJ1-1, with a possible D match to TRBD1 (5 bases). This TCR was sampled from a male patient between 10 and 17 years old who had a stem cell transplant for acute lymphoblastic leukemia, so the T cells may come from the graft donor. The input for sequencing was PBMCs, mostly from graft donor cells, taken 180 days after TCRalphabeta/CD19-depleted stem cell transplant. The CDR3 sequence is CASTLGGAEAFF. In nucleotides, the CDR3 is TGTGCCAGCACCTTGGGGGGAGCTGAAGCTTTCTTT.